These T cell receptor beta chains were read from a single sample in a study of shared clonotypes between healthy human individuals. Clones were sequenced by immunoSEQ multiplex PCR, and TCRdb holds only the in-frame ones, with some missing. Found here are about 600,000 clones, less than 97% of them singletons; the top ten hold about 0.11%. Sequences were obtained from naive CD8+ T cells sorted from blood. The receptors were sampled from a woman aged 30 to 39 in good health. CDR3s include the opening cysteine and the closing phenylalanine or tryptophan. The order of the fields is J gene, V gene, D gene, clone size, CDR3 DNA, CDR3 protein. The D gene is left open where the match is weak. Size is omitted from some rows. Given values are once, few, many or a class for expanded clones.

TRBJ2-2 TRBV27 TRBD1 . TGTGCCAGCAGTTCCTGGGACAGCTCGGGCGCGAACACCGGGGAGCTGTTTTTT CASSSWDSSGANTGELFF
TRBJ1-1 TRBV6-5 . once TGTGCCAGCAAACTACAGGGAGGGACTGAAGCTTTCTTT CASKLQGGTEAFF
TRBJ2-7 TRBV27 . . TGTGCCAGCAGTTTCACCAACAGCTACGAGCAGTACTTC CASSFTNSYEQYF
TRBJ2-5 TRBV2 TRBD2 . TGTGCCAGCAGGCGCCTCCTTCCAGCGGGAGGTAGGAAGACCCAGTACTTC CASRRLLPAGGRKTQYF
TRBJ1-1 TRBV27 . . TGTGCCAGCAGTTTCGGAGGACAAGCAGCGCTGAGCACTGAAGCTTTCTTT CASSFGGQAALSTEAFF
TRBJ1-2 TRBV19 . . TGTGCCAGTAGTTACGGGGCGAACTATGGCTACACCTTC CASSYGANYGYTF
TRBJ1-1 TRBV5-4 . . TGTGCCAGCAGCTTAGGGCTCGACTACACTGAAGCTTTCTTT CASSLGLDYTEAFF
TRBJ1-1 TRBV6-6 . . TGTGCCAGCAGTTACGATATGAACACTGAAGCTTTCTTT CASSYDMNTEAFF
TRBJ2-1 TRBV9 TRBD2 . TGTGCCAGCAGCGAGGGAGGCGGGAGGGCCACTTACAATGAGCAGTTCTTC CASSEGGGRATYNEQFF
TRBJ1-2 TRBV25-1 . . TGTGCCAGCAGTGAATCCTTATTTGCGGAACTCTATGGCTACACCTTC CASSESLFAELYGYTF